This T cell receptor (beta chain) appears in the sequencing data of a study of T cell responses to AZD1222 COVID-19 vaccine. Study-level background: Samples with a second dose at about 4 or about 12 weeks were pooled together. Overall study findings and caveats: Females outnumbered males among donors, who were mostly white British; clonal diversity was possibly underestimated. Baseline serology detected seropositivity in only 5 or 6 AZD1222 recipients.

Turning to this clone: As yet, its antigen is unknown.

TCRdb's table, derived via immunoSEQ multiplex PCR, lists solely in-frame clones and lacks some. The sample has 140,000 to 150,000 clones; over 85% are singletons. The J segment lost 2 bases and the V segment lost 5 bases, leaving 3 bases of the junction unmatched. This CDR3 contains 13 residues. CDR1 and CDR2 (germline): SQVTM, ANQGSEA. The sequencing used peripheral blood, collected on day 0 of AZD1222 vaccination. The sequence was obtained from an adult in good health. The chain has TRBV29-1 and TRBJ2-5, with 9 bases matching TRBD2. The CDR3: CSVTSGLQETQYF. The CDR3 DNA follows: TGCAGCGTTACTAGCGGGCTTCAAGAGACCCAGTACTTC.